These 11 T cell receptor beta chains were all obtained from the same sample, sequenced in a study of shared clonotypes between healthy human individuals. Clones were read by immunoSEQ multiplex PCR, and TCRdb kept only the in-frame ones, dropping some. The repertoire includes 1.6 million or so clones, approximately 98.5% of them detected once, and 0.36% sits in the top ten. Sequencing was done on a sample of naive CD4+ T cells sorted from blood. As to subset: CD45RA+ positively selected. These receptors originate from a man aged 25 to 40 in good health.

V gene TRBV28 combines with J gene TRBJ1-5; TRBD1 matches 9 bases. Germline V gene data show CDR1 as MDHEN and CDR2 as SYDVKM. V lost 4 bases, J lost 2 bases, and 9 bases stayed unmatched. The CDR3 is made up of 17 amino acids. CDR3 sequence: CASSSARDRAGNQPQHF. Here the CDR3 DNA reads TGTGCCAGCAGTTCAGCCCGGGACAGGGCCGGCAATCAGCCCCAGCATTTT. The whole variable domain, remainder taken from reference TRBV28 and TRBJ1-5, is DVKVTQSSRYLVKRTGEKVFLECVQDMDHENMFWYRQDPGLGLRLIYFSYDVKMKEKGDIPEGYSVSREKKERFSLILESASTNQTSMYLCASSSARDRAGNQPQHFGDGTRLSIL.

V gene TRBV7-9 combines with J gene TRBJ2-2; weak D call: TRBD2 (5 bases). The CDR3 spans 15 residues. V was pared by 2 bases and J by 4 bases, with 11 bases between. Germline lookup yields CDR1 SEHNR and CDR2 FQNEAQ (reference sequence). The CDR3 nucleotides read TGTGCCAGCAGCTTACCGACTATCTTCACCGGGGAGCTGTTTTTT. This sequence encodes CASSLPTIFTGELFF.

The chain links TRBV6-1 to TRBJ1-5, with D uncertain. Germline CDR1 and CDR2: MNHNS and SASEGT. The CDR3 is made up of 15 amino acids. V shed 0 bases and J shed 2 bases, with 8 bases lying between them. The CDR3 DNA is TGTGCCAGCAGTGAAGCGCTTCCCCGCAATCAGCCCCAGCATTTT. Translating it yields CASSEALPRNQPQHF.

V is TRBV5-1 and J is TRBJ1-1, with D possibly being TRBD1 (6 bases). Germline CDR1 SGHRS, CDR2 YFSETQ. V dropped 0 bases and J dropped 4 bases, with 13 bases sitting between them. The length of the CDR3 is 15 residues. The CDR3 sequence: CASSLEGVGTTEAFF. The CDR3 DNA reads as TGCGCCAGCAGCTTGGAGGGGGTAGGGACCACTGAAGCTTTCTTT.

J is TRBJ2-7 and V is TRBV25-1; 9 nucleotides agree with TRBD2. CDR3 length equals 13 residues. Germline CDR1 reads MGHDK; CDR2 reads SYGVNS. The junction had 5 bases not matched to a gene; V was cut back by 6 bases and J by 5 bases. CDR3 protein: CASSEGLANEQYF. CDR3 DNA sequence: TGTGCCAGCAGCGAAGGACTAGCGAACGAGCAGTACTTC.

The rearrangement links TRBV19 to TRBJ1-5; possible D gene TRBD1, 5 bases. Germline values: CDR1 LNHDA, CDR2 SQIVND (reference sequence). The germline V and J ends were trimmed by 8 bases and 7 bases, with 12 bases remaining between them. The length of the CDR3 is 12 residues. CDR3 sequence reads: CASRGGEQPQHF. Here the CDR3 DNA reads TGTGCCAGTCGGGGGGGGGAGCAGCCCCAGCATTTT.

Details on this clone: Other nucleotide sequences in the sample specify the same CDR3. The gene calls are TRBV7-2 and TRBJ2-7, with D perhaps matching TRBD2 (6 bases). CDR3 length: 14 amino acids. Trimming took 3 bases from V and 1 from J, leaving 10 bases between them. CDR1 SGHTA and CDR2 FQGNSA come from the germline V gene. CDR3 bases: TGTGCCAGCAGCTTCACCGGGACTTCCTACGAGCAGTACTTC. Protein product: CASSFTGTSYEQYF.

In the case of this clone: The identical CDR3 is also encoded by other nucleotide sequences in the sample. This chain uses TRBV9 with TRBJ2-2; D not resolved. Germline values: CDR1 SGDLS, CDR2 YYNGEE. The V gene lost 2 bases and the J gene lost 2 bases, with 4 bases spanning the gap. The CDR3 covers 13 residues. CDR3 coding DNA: TGTGCCAGCAGCGTTACCAACACCGGGGAGCTGTTTTTT. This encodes CASSVTNTGELFF.

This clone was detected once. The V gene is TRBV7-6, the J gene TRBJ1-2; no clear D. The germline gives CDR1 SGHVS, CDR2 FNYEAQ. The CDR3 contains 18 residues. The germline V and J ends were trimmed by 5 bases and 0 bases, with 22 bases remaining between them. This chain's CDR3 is CASSPSPTTARANYGYTF. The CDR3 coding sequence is TGTGCCAGCAGCCCCAGCCCAACTACAGCAAGAGCTAACTATGGCTACACCTTC.

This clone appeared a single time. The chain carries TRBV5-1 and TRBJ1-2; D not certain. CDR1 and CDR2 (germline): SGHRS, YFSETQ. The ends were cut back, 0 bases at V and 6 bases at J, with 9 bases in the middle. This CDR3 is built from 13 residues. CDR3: CASSLVLGNGYTF. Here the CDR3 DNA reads TGCGCCAGCAGCTTGGTTCTGGGAAATGGCTACACCTTC.

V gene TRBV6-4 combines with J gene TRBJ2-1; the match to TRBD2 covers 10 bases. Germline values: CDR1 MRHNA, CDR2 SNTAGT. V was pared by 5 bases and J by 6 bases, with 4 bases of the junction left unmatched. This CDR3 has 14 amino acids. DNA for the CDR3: TGTGCCAGCAGTTCACTAGCGGGATTCAATGAGCAGTTCTTC. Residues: CASSSLAGFNEQFF.